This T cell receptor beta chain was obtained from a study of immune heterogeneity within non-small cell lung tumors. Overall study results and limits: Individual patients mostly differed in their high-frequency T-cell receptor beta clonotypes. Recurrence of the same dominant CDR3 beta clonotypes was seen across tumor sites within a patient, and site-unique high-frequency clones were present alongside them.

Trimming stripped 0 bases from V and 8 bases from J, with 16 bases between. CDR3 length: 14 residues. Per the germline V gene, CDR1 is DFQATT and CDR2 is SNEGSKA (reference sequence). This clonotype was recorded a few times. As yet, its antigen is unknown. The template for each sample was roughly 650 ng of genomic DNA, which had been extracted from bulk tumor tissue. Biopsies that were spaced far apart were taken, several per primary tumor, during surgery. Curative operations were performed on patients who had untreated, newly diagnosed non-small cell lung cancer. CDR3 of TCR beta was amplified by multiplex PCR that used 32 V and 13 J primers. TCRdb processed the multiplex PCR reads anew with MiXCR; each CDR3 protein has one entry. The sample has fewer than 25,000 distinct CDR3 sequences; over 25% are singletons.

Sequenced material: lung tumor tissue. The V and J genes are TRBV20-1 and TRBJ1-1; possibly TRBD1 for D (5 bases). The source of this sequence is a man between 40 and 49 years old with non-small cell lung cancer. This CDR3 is CSARDQGELGEAFF. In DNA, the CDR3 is TGCAGTGCTAGAGATCAAGGGGAGCTCGGAGAAGCTTTCTTT.